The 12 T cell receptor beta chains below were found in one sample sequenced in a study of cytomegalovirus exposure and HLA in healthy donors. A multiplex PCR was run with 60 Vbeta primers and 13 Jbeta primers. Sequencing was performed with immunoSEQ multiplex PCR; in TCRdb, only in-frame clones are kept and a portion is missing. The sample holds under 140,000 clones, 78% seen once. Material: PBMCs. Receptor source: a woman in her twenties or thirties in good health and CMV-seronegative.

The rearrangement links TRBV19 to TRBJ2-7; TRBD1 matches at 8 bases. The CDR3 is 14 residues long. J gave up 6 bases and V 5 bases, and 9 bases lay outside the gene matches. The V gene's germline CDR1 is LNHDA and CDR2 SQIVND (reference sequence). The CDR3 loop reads CASSSRTGLGEQYF. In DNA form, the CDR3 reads TGTGCCAGTAGTTCCAGGACAGGGCTGGGCGAGCAGTACTTC.

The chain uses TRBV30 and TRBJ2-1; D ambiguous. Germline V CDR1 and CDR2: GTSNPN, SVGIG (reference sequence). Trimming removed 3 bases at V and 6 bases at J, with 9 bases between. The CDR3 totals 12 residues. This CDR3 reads CAWRSTTNEQFF. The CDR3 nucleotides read TGTGCCTGGAGGAGCACTACCAATGAGCAGTTCTTC. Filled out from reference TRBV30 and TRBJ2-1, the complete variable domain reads SQTIHQWPATLVQPVGSPLSLECTVEGTSNPNLYWYRQAAGRGLQLLFYSVGIGQISSEVPQNLSASRPQDRQFILSSKKLLLSDSGFYLCAWRSTTNEQFFGPGTRLTVL.

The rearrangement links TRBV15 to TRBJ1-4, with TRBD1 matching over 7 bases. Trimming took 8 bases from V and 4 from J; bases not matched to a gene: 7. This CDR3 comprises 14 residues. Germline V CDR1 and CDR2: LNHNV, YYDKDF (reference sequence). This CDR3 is CATGEGQINEKLFF. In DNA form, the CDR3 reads TGTGCCACCGGTGAGGGACAGATTAATGAAAAACTGTTTTTT.

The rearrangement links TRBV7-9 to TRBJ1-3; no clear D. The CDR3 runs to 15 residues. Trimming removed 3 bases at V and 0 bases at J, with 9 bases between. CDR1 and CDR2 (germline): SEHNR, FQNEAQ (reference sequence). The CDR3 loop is CASSFGLPSGNTIYF. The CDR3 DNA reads TGTGCCAGCAGCTTCGGACTACCCTCTGGAAACACCATATATTTT.

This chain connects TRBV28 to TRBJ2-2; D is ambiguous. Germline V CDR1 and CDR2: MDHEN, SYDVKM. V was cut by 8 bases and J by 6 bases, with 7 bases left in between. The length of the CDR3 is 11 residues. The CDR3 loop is CASQTPGELFF. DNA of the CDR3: TGTGCCAGCCAGACACCCGGGGAGCTGTTTTTT.

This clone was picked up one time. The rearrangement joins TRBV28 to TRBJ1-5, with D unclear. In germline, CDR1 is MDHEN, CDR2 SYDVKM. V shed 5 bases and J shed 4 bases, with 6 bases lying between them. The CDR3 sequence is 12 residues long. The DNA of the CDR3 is TGTGCCAGCAGTCTACCTAATCAGCCCCAGCATTTT. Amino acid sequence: CASSLPNQPQHF.

The CDR3, as DNA: TGTGCCAGCAGCCAAGGACAGAACCAAGAGACCCAGTACTTC. It codes for CASSQGQNQETQYF. V usage is TRBV4-2 and J usage is TRBJ2-5; possibly TRBD1 for D (5 bases). Between the trimmed V and J ends, which lost 1 base and 0 bases, there was a span of 6 bases. The germline V gene encodes CDR1 LGHNA and CDR2 YNFKEQ. CDR3 length equals 14 residues.

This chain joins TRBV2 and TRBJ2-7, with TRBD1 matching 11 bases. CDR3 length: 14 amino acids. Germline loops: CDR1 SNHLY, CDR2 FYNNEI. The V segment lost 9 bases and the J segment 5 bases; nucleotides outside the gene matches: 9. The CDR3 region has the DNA TGTGCCAGAGGGAGGACAGGGGGCTTCAACGAGCAGTACTTC. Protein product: CARGRTGGFNEQYF.

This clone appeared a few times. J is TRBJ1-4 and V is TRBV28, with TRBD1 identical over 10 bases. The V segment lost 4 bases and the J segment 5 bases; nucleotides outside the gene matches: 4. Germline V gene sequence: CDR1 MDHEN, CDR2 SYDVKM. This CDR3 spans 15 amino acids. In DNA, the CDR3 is TGTGCCAGCAGTTCCCTGGGACAGGGGAATGAAAAACTGTTTTTT. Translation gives CASSSLGQGNEKLFF.

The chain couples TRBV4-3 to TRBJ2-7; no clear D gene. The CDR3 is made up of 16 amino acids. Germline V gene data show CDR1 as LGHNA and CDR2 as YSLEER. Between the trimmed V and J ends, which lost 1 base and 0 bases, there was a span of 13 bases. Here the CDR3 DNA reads TGCGCCAGCAGCCAAGTTGGGTCAGGCAGCTCCTACGAGCAGTACTTC. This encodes CASSQVGSGSSYEQYF.

CDR3 amino acids: CASSSSGRTYEQYF. Written as DNA, the CDR3 is TGTGCCAGCAGTTCTAGCGGGCGAACCTACGAGCAGTACTTC. The gene calls are TRBV28 and TRBJ2-7; 8 positions match TRBD2. The V and J ends lost 4 bases and 2 bases, in that order; junction bases with no gene match: 4. The germline gives CDR1 MDHEN, CDR2 SYDVKM. The CDR3 has 14 amino acids.

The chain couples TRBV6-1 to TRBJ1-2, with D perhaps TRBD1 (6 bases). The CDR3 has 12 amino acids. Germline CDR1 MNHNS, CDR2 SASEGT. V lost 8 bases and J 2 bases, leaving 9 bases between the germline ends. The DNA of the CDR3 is TGTGCCAGCGGCAGGGGAAACTATGGCTACACCTTC. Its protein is CASGRGNYGYTF.